What follows are 16 T cell receptor beta chains derived from one specimen sequenced in a study of blood T cell repertoires in COVID-19 (dated by TCRdb to about 2020). Libraries were built with the immunoSEQ multiplex PCR assay. Imported from immuneACCESS, the table was reduced by TCRdb to in-frame sequences with V and J called. These copies leave out some clones; in studies compared against another copy, an unresolved V gene accounts for under half, and the cause of the remainder is not known. The sample records almost 250,000 clones, around nine tenths of which are singletons. Clones ranked in the top ten supply around 4% of the sample. Sample: PBMCs or T cells enriched from blood (not recorded which). These receptors came from a woman in her twenties or thirties who had recovered from COVID-19.

The rearrangement joins TRBV7-2 to TRBJ1-2, with no clear D. With 1 base removed from V and 7 bases from J, the gap between germline ends came to 4 bases. Germline V gene lookup returns CDR1 SGHTA and CDR2 FQGNSA. The CDR3 has 11 amino acids. This CDR3 reads CASSLVLGYTF. In DNA form, the CDR3 reads TGTGCCAGCAGCTTAGTTCTTGGCTACACCTTC. The variable domain in full, with the rest retrieved from reference TRBV7-2 and TRBJ1-2, is GAGVSQSPSNKVTEKGKDVELRCDPISGHTALYWYRQSLGQGLEFLIYFQGNSAPDKSGLPSDRFSAERTGGSVSTLTIQRTQQEDSAVYLCASSLVLGYTFGSGTRLTVV.

The chain couples TRBV19 to TRBJ2-1; 7 positions match TRBD2. Trimming removed 6 bases from V and 8 bases from J; junction bases left unmatched: 13. The germline V gene has CDR1 LNHDA and CDR2 SQIVND (reference sequence). CDR3 length equals 15 residues. DNA of the CDR3: TGTGCCAGTAGGTGGGAGGGATCCGGCTCTCATGAGCAGTTCTTC. It yields the protein CASRWEGSGSHEQFF.

This clone was observed a single time. The chain links TRBV4-3 to TRBJ2-1, with a tentative D call TRBD2 (5 bases). Per germline, CDR1 LGHNA and CDR2 YSLEER. Between the trimmed V and J ends, which lost 1 base and 2 bases, there was a span of 12 bases. CDR3 length: 16 residues. CDR3 DNA: TGCGCCAGCAGCCAAGTGGGTGGGAGTGCCTACAATGAGCAGTTCTTC. This gives the protein CASSQVGGSAYNEQFF.

The chain couples TRBV28 to TRBJ2-7; weak D call: TRBD1 (6 bases). The V end lost 7 bases, the J end lost 6 bases, and 13 bases lay between the germline ends. Germline CDR1 and CDR2: MDHEN and SYDVKM. The CDR3 contains 12 residues. CDR3 in amino acids: CASNVGTLEQYF. The CDR3 DNA reads TGTGCCAGCAACGTAGGGACACTCGAGCAGTACTTC.

A single count supports this clone. V gene TRBV10-3 combines with J gene TRBJ2-7, with TRBD1 identical over 7 bases. The germline V gene encodes CDR1 ENHRY and CDR2 SYGVKD. The CDR3 is made up of 14 amino acids. V lost 4 bases to trimming and J lost 2 bases; unmatched junction nucleotides: 5. CDR3 DNA: TGTGCCATCAGTGGGGGGACAGCTACCTACGAGCAGTACTTC. Its translation: CAISGGTATYEQYF.

This clone was found once. The CDR3 DNA is TGTGCCAGCAGTTCCCAGGGGTTGCCGAACACTGAAGCTTTCTTT. Residues: CASSSQGLPNTEAFF. The V and J genes are TRBV28 and TRBJ1-1; possible D gene TRBD1, 6 bases. With 4 bases removed from V and 1 base from J, the gap between germline ends came to 13 bases. Germline lookup yields CDR1 MDHEN and CDR2 SYDVKM. This CDR3 comprises 15 residues.

There are a few counts of this clone. The chain employs TRBV20-1 and TRBJ1-2, with D uncertain. Germline CDR1 and CDR2: DFQATT and SNEGSKA (reference sequence). The CDR3 contains 12 residues. Trimming took off 3 bases at V and 3 bases at J, with 8 bases between the two ends. The CDR3 sequence is CSASFHDYGYTF. The CDR3 DNA follows: TGCAGTGCTAGTTTCCATGACTATGGCTACACCTTC.

The chain combines TRBV25-1 with TRBJ1-2, with 9 bases matching TRBD1. CDR1 MGHDK and CDR2 SYGVNS come from the germline V gene. CDR3 length equals 13 residues. Trimming at V came to 11 bases and at J to 2 bases, leaving 6 bases not matched to a gene. CDR3 loop: CASVGQGNYGYTF. CDR3 nucleotides: TGTGCCTCCGTCGGACAGGGGAACTATGGCTACACCTTC.

This chain joins TRBV28 and TRBJ1-2; weak D call: TRBD1 (6 bases). CDR3 length: 13 residues. Germline CDR1 reads MDHEN; CDR2 reads SYDVKM. V was pared by 8 bases and J by 6 bases, with 16 bases between. The CDR3 here is CASREQGADGYTF. For the CDR3, the DNA is TGTGCCAGCCGGGAACAGGGAGCGGATGGCTACACCTTC.

The V gene is TRBV27, the J gene TRBJ2-7; tentative D call: TRBD2 (6 bases). The CDR3 has 17 residues. The V gene lost 7 bases and the J gene lost 0 bases, with 22 bases spanning the gap. In germline, CDR1 is MNHEY, CDR2 SMNVEV (reference sequence). CDR3 sequence (DNA): TGTGCCAGCACCTTTACAGCCGGGATGGGACTCTCCTACGAGCAGTACTTC. Its protein is CASTFTAGMGLSYEQYF.

The chain has TRBV28 and TRBJ1-3; 10 bases agree with TRBD1. In germline, CDR1 is MDHEN, CDR2 SYDVKM. The CDR3 runs to 20 residues. The junction had 28 bases not matched to a gene; V was cut back by 9 bases and J by 8 bases. CDR3 DNA sequence: TGTGCCAGTTTGGGTGCCTCCCAAGCCCAGGGGGACAGGGGTTGGCACACCATATATTTT. Amino acid sequence: CASLGASQAQGDRGWHTIYF.

The rearrangement links TRBV7-2 to TRBJ1-1; 7 nucleotides line up with TRBD1. The CDR3 covers 14 residues. Germline lookup yields CDR1 SGHTA and CDR2 FQGNSA. Trimming cost V 5 bases and J 7 bases; bases outside gene matches: 10. In DNA form, the CDR3 reads TGTGCCAGCAGCCCGGGACAGCCGCGTCTTGAAGCTTTCTTT. Protein sequence: CASSPGQPRLEAFF.

This chain links TRBV6-2 or TRBV6-3 with TRBJ2-1; the D gene is possibly TRBD2 (6 bases). This CDR3 is built from 13 residues. Deletions cut 6 bases from V and 10 bases from J, with 16 bases between. In germline, CDR1 is MNHEY, CDR2 SVGEGT. CDR3 DNA sequence: TGTGCCAGCAGCCCGGGACTCCACCGGGAGCAGTTCTTC. This sequence encodes CASSPGLHREQFF.

The chain employs TRBV29-1 and TRBJ1-1; perhaps TRBD1 as D (5 bases). With 4 bases removed from V and 0 bases from J, the gap between germline ends came to 6 bases. Germline assignment: CDR1 SQVTM and CDR2 ANQGSEA. The CDR3 has 12 amino acids. CDR3 DNA sequence: TGCAGCGTTGGACAGTTGAACACTGAAGCTTTCTTT. Residues: CSVGQLNTEAFF.

This clone was detected once. The genes are TRBV28 and TRBJ2-5, with a weak D call TRBD1 (6 bases). The CDR3 loop spans 14 amino acids. Trimming took off 6 bases at V and 7 bases at J, with 18 bases between the two ends. Germline assignment: CDR1 MDHEN and CDR2 SYDVKM. DNA for the CDR3: TGTGCCAGCAGCTTAGTGGGGGCCCAACGGACCCAGTACTTC. Residues: CASSLVGAQRTQYF.

This chain joins TRBV29-1 and TRBJ1-1; D is undetermined. The V end was cut by 7 bases, the J end by 1 base, with 22 bases between. The germline CDR1 and CDR2 sequences are SQVTM and ANQGSEA. The CDR3 contains 16 residues. The CDR3 loop reads CSAVDTHGGGNTEAFF. In nucleotides, the CDR3 is TGCAGCGCTGTGGATACCCACGGAGGAGGGAACACTGAAGCTTTCTTT.